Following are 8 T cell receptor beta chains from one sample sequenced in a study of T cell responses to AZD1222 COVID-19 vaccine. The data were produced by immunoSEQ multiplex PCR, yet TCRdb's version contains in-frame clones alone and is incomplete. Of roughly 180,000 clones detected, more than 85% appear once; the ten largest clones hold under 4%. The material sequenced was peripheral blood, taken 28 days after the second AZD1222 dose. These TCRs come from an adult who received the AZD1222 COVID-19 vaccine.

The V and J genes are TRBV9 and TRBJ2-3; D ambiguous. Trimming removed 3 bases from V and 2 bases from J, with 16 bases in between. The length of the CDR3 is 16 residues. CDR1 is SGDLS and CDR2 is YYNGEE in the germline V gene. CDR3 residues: CASSASVDQNTDTQYF. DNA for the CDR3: TGTGCCAGCAGCGCCTCGGTCGACCAAAACACAGATACGCAGTATTTT. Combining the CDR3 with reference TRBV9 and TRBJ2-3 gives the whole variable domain DSGVTQTPKHLITATGQRVTLRCSPRSGDLSVYWYQQSLDQGLQFLIQYYNGEERAKGNILERFSAQQFPDLHSELNLSSLELGDSALYFCASSASVDQNTDTQYFGPGTRLTVL.

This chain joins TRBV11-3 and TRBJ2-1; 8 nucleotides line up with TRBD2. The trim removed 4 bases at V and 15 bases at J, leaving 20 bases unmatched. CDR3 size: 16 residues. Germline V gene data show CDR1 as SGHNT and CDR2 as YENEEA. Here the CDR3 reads CASSSTAAGVGRGGFF. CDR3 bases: TGTGCCAGCAGCTCAACCGCTGCAGGGGTTGGCCGGGGGGGGTTCTTC. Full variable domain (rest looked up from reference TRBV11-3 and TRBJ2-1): EAGVVQSPRYKIIEKKQPVAFWCNPISGHNTLYWYLQNLGQGPELLIRYENEEAVDDSQLPKDRFSAERLKGVDSTLKIQPAELGDSAVYLCASSSTAAGVGRGGFFGPGTRLTVL.

The CDR3 protein is CATSRDGGSSQPQHF. CDR3 sequence (DNA): TGTGCCACCAGCAGAGATGGAGGGTCGAGTCAGCCCCAGCATTTT. This chain joins TRBV15 and TRBJ1-5; no clear D gene. This CDR3 is 15 amino acids long. V lost 0 bases, J lost 6 bases, and 12 bases lay in between. CDR1 and CDR2 from the germline V gene are LNHNV and YYDKDF (reference sequence). Looking up the rest from reference TRBV15 and TRBJ1-5 gives the full variable domain: DAMVIQNPRYQVTQFGKPVTLSCSQTLNHNVMYWYQQKSSQAPKLLFHYYDKDFNNEADTPDNFQSRRPNTSFCFLDIRSPGLGDTAMYLCATSRDGGSSQPQHFGDGTRLSIL.

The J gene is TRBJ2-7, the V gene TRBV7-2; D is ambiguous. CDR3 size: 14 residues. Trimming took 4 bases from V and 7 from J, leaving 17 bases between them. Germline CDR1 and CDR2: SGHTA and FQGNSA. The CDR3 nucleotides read TGTGCCAGCAGCTCCGGCTTCGAAGTATGGGAGCAGTACTTC. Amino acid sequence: CASSSGFEVWEQYF. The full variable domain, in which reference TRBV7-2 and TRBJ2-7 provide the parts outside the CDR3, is GAGVSQSPSNKVTEKGKDVELRCDPISGHTALYWYRQSLGQGLEFLIYFQGNSAPDKSGLPSDRFSAERTGGSVSTLTIQRTQQEDSAVYLCASSSGFEVWEQYFGPGTRLTVT.

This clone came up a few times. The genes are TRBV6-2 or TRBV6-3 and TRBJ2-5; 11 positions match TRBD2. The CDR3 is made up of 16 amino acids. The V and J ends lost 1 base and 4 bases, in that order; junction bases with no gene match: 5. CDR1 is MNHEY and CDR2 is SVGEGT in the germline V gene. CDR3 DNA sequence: TGTGCCAGCAGTTACTGGCTAGCGGGAGGCGGAGAGACCCAGTACTTC. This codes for CASSYWLAGGGETQYF.

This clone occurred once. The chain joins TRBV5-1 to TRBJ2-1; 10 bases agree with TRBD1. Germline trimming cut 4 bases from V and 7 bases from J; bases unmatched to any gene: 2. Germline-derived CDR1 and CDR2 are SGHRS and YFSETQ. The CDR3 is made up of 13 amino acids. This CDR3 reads CASSQGQGNEQFF. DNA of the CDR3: TGCGCCAGCAGCCAGGGACAGGGGAATGAGCAGTTCTTC.

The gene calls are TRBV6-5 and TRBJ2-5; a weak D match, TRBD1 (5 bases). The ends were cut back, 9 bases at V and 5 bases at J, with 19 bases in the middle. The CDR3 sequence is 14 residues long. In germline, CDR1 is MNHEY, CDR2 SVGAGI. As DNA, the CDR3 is TGTGCCAGAATCCAGGGAAGGGCTGGGGAGACCCAGTACTTC. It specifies CARIQGRAGETQYF.

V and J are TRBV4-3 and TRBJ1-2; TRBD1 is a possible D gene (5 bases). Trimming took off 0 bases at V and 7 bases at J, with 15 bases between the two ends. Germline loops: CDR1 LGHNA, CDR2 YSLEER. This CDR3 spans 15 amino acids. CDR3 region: CASSQDFGGVFGYTF. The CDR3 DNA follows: TGCGCCAGCAGCCAAGATTTCGGGGGGGTCTTTGGCTACACCTTC.